The sequence of this T cell receptor (beta chain) was determined in a study of blood T cell repertoires in COVID-19. Across the whole study: Sites across the United States, Italy and Spain contributed samples from acute and convalescent COVID-19. The analysed material was cDNA or gDNA that came from T cells, B-cell-depleted T cells, or PBMCs.

V gave up 2 bases and J gave up 3 bases; unmatched junction bases: 15. Germline V lookup: CDR1 LNHDA, CDR2 SQIVND (reference sequence). The CDR3 runs 18 residues. Authors' data handling: How many nucleated cells were present was estimated from reference gene primer amplification. The method was immunoSEQ multiplex PCR; TCRdb's version includes in-frame clones alone and lacks a portion of them. That table supplies the V and J calls and clone size; D and trimming were determined from the DNA. Of some 150,000 clones in the sample, approximately 89% were seen once. This clone was counted only a few times.

The receptor's source is a human donor in a cohort sampled during active COVID-19. Material for sequencing was peripheral blood. The V and J genes are TRBV19 and TRBJ2-7, with 8 bases fitting TRBD2. CDR3 protein: CASSIPPRGGTTDYEQYF. The CDR3 coding sequence is TGTGCCAGTAGTATACCCCCACGGGGGGGAACTACGGACTACGAGCAGTACTTC.